The source of this T cell receptor (beta chain) is a study of T-cell reconstitution after alpha-beta-depleted transplantation in children. This clonotype was recorded many times. V lost 1 base, J lost 5 bases, and 13 bases stayed unmatched. The germline CDR1 and CDR2 sequences are DFQATT and SNEGSKA (reference sequence). The CDR3 spans 16 residues. It was with unique molecular identifiers that the TCRbeta library was prepared. In TCRdb, the PCR reads were re-called with MiXCR into one record per CDR3 protein. In the table there are tens of thousands of distinct CDR3 sequences, about a tenth of which are singletons.

The rearrangement uses TRBV20-1 and TRBJ1-1; the match to TRBD1 covers 7 bases. This receptor was taken from a male patient aged 2 to 9 who had a stem cell transplant for chronic granulomatous disease, so the T cells may come from the graft donor. The specimen was PBMCs, mostly from graft donor cells, collected 60 days after TCRalphabeta/CD19-depleted stem cell transplant. The CDR3 nucleotides are TGCAGTGCTAGAGGCTCCACATCGACAGGGAAGACTGAAGCTTTCTTT. It is translated as CSARGSTSTGKTEAFF.